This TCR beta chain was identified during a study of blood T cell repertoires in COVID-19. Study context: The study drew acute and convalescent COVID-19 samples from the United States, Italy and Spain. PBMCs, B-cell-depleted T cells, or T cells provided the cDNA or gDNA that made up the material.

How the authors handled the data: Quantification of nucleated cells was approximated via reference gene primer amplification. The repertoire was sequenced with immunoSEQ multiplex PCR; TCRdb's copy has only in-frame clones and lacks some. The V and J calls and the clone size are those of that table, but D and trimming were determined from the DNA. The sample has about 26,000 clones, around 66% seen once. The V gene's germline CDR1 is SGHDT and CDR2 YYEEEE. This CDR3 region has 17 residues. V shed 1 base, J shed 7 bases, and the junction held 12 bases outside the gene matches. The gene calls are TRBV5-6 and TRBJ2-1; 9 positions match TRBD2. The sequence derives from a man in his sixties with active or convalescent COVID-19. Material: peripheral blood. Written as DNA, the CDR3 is TGTGCCAGCAGCTTGATTGTTGCGGGAGGGCCGGGAAATGAGCAGTTCTTC. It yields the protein CASSLIVAGGPGNEQFF.